The entry that follows covers one T cell receptor (beta chain) sequence. No antigen is known for it. The data were produced by immunoSEQ multiplex PCR, yet TCRdb's version contains in-frame clones alone and is incomplete. This table holds around 78,000 clones, about 85% found once. Time point meaning: after dendritic cell vaccination, including at tumor progression/relapse. This entry is derived from a study of glioma-infiltrating T cells after dendritic cell vaccination. The study's findings and limits: Longer survival after dendritic cell vaccination followed higher pretreatment TIL content.

Looked up from germline, CDR1 is LNHDA and CDR2 is SQIVND (reference sequence). There are 15 residues in the CDR3. With V trimmed by 7 bases and J by 2 bases, 10 bases remained unmatched. Source: blood, taken after dendritic cell vaccination. The chain links TRBV19 to TRBJ1-2; 7 positions match TRBD1. The TCR comes from a human donor with glioblastoma. This chain's CDR3 is CASTTYRDSNYGYTF. CDR3 coding DNA: TGTGCCAGTACCACGTACCGGGACAGCAACTATGGCTACACCTTC.